This TCR beta chain was retrieved from a study of T cell responses to AZD1222 COVID-19 vaccine. Broader study findings: Donors in the cohort were predominantly white British and more often female, and clonal diversity was possibly underestimated. Repertoires in all cases were sampled only once the peak T cell response had passed. Regions 160-218 and 743-854 dominated among vaccine-associated CD4 TCRs spanning spike.

Trimming pared 4 bases from V and 1 base from J, leaving 14 bases between. The CDR3 is 16 amino acids. Germline V gene data show CDR1 as MGHRA and CDR2 as YSYEKL. Note on this clone: Its target is unknown.

The data were produced by immunoSEQ multiplex PCR, yet TCRdb's version contains in-frame clones alone and is incomplete. The sample consists of around 140,000 clones, around 94% of them appearing once. The material sequenced was peripheral blood, taken after recovery from COVID-19. This chain connects TRBV4-1 to TRBJ1-5; possibly TRBD1 for D (5 bases). The sequence derives from an adult who had recovered from COVID-19. This chain's CDR3 is CASSLIGGGSNQPQHF. The CDR3 bases are TGCGCCAGCAGCCTGATCGGGGGTGGGAGCAATCAGCCCCAGCATTTT.